Reported below is one T cell receptor beta chain. Per the authors' pipeline: Reference gene primer amplification in the assay estimated nucleated cell counts. This table comes from immunoSEQ multiplex PCR, and its TCRdb copy is limited to in-frame clones, with some not included. V and J calls and clone size follow that table, whereas D and trimming were derived from the DNA. The sample records roughly 150,000 clones, approximately 90% being singletons. The V segment lost 1 base and the J segment 8 bases; nucleotides outside the gene matches: 6. CDR1 and CDR2 from the germline V gene are SGDLS and YYNGEE. CDR3 length equals 14 residues. The data belong to a study of blood T cell repertoires in COVID-19. Study-level information: The United States, Italy and Spain were the sources of the acute and convalescent COVID-19 samples. T cells, B-cell-depleted T cells, or PBMCs provided the cDNA or gDNA that served as material.

Input material: peripheral blood. The receptor was derived from a man aged 18-30 years with COVID-19, enrolled during active disease. The chain is built from TRBV9 and TRBJ2-1; 7 bases fit TRBD1. The CDR3 protein is CASSVFDRVDEQFF. For the CDR3, the DNA is TGTGCCAGCAGCGTATTCGACAGGGTCGATGAGCAGTTCTTC. The full variable domain, completed using reference TRBV9 and TRBJ2-1, is DSGVTQTPKHLITATGQRVTLRCSPRSGDLSVYWYQQSLDQGLQFLIQYYNGEERAKGNILERFSAQQFPDLHSELNLSSLELGDSALYFCASSVFDRVDEQFFGPGTRLTVL.